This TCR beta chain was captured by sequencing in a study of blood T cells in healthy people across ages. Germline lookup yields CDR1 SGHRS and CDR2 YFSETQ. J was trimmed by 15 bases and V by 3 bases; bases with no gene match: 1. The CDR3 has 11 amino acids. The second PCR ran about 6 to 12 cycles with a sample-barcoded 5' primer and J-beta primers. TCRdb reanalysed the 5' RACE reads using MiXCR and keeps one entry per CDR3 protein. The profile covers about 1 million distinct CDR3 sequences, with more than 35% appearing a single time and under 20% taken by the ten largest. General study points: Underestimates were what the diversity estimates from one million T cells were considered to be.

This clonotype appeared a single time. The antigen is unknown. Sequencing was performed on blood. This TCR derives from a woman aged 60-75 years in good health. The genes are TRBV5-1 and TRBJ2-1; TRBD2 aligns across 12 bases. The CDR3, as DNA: TGCGCCAGCAGCTGGACTAGCGGGATGTTCTTC. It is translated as CASSWTSGMFF.